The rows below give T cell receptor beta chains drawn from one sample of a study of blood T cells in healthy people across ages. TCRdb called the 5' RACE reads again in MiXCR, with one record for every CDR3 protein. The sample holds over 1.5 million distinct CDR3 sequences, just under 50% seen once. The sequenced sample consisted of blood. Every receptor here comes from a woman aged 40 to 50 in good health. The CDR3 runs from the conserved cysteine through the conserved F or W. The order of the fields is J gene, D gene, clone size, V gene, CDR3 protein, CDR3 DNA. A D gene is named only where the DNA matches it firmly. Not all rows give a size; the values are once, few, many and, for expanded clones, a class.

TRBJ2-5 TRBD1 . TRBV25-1 CASSEVRQGRGQETQYF TGTGCCAGCAGTGAAGTCAGACAGGGAAGGGGTCAAGAGACCCAGTACTTC
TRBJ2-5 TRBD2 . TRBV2 CASRGLAGVALEYF TGTGCCAGCAGGGGACTAGCGGGAGTCGCCCTAGAGTACTTC
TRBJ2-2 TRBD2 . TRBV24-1 CATSVPTEAGANTGELFF TGTGCCACCAGTGTTCCGACAGAGGCGGGGGCGAACACCGGGGAGCTGTTTTTT
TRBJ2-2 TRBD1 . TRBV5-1 CASSATGANTGELFF TGCGCCAGCAGCGCGACAGGGGCGAACACCGGGGAGCTGTTTTTT
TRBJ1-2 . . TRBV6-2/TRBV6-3 CASSYQGIGGYTF TGTGCCAGCAGTTATCAGGGGATTGGAGGCTACACCTTC
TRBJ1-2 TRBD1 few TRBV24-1 CATSDGGQDQYIYGYTF TGTGCCACCAGTGATGGCGGACAGGACCAATACATCTATGGCTACACCTTC
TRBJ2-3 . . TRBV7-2 CASSLMLGTDTQYF TGTGCCAGCAGCTTAATGTTGGGCACAGATACGCAGTATTTT
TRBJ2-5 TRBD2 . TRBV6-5 CASSSWPSGGDGETQYF TGTGCCAGCAGTTCCTGGCCTAGCGGGGGGGATGGAGAGACCCAGTACTTC
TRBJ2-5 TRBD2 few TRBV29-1 CSVSSSGGAGETQYF TGCAGCGTTTCCAGTAGCGGGGGGGCCGGTGAGACCCAGTACTTC
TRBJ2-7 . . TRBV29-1 CSVVVYNEQYF TGCAGCGTTGTTGTATATAACGAGCAGTACTTC
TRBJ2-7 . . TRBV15 CAPGVVQVTIHEQYF TGTGCCCCAGGGGTAGTTCAGGTAACAATCCACGAGCAGTACTTC
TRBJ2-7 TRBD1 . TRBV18 CASSPGTGYYYEQYF TGTGCCAGCTCACCGGGGACAGGGTACTATTACGAGCAGTACTTC
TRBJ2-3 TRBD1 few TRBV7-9 CASSTRTGGKVYRDTQYF TGTGCCAGCAGCACGAGGACAGGGGGCAAGGTTTACAGAGATACGCAGTATTTT
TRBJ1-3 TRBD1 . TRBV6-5 CASSPDRGPGNTIYF TGTGCCAGCAGTCCGGATAGGGGGCCCGGAAACACCATATATTTT
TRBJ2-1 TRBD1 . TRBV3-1 CASSQPPTGNEQFF TGTGCCAGCAGCCAACCCCCGACAGGGAATGAGCAGTTCTTC
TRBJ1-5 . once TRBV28 CASSFLTVNQPQHF TGTGCCAGCAGTTTTCTAACAGTTAATCAGCCCCAGCATTTT
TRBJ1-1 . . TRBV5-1 CASSLVIGGTEAFF TGCGCCAGCAGCTTGGTGATAGGGGGCACTGAAGCTTTCTTT
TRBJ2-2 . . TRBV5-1 CASSLDAGNKGTGELFF TGCGCCAGCAGCTTGGACGCCGGGAACAAGGGCACCGGGGAGCTGTTTTTT
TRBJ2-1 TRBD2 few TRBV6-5 CAIGGGSYNEQFF TGTGCCATCGGCGGGGGGAGTTACAATGAGCAGTTCTTC
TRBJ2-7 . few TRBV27 CASSLTGEGSYEQYF TGTGCCAGCAGTTTAACAGGGGAGGGCTCCTACGAGCAGTACTTC
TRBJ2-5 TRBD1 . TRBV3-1 CASTPVWTGQETQYF TGTGCCAGCACCCCAGTCTGGACAGGACAGGAGACCCAGTACTTC
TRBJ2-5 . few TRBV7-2 CASSPPLAETQYF TGTGCCAGCAGCCCCCCTTTGGCAGAGACCCAGTACTTC
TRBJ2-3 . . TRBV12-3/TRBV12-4 CATHRGTDTQYF TGTGCCACCCATAGGGGAACAGATACGCAGTATTTT
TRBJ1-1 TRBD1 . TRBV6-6 CASSTGVTEAFF TGTGCCAGCAGTACAGGGGTCACTGAAGCTTTCTTT
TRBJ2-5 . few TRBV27 CASSLGPQDQETQYF TGTGCCAGCAGTTTAGGTCCACAGGACCAAGAGACCCAGTACTTC
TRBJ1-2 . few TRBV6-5 CASIQPGPGGYTF TGTGCCAGCATCCAACCGGGCCCAGGGGGCTACACCTTC
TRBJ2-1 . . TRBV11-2 CASSLFQAGSSYNEQFF TGTGCCAGCAGCTTATTTCAGGCAGGGAGCTCCTACAATGAGCAGTTCTTC
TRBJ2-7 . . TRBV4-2 CASSQAGTLYEQYF TGTGCCAGCAGCCAAGCCGGGACACTATACGAGCAGTACTTC
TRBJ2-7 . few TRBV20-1 CSVSPQTYEQYF TGCAGTGTCAGTCCACAGACCTACGAGCAGTACTTC
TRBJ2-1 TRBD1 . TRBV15 CATSRATQGDGEITSSYNEQFF TGTGCCACCAGCAGAGCGACCCAGGGGGACGGTGAGATAACTAGCTCCTACAATGAGCAGTTCTTC
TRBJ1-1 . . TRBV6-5 CASSCSGVNTEAFF TGTGCCAGCAGTTGCTCAGGGGTCAACACTGAAGCTTTCTTT
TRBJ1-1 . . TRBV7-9 CASSQPLGMPPSDYTEAFF TGTGCCAGCAGCCAGCCCTTGGGGATGCCCCCTTCTGACTACACTGAAGCTTTCTTT
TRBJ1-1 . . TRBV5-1 CASTYESLDYGGAFF TGCGCCAGCACCTATGAAAGCCTGGACTATGGAGGAGCTTTCTTT
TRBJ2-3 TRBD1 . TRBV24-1 CATRRTGASTDTQYF TGTGCCACCAGGAGGACAGGGGCTAGCACAGATACGCAGTATTTT
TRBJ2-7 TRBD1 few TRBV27 CASSLNNLTTRDSSYEQYF TGTGCCAGCAGTTTAAACAACCTGACGACCCGGGACAGCTCCTACGAGCAGTACTTC
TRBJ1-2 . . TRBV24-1 CATSDAANYGYTF TGTGCCACCAGTGATGCAGCTAACTATGGCTACACCTTC
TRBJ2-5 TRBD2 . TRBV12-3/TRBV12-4 CASTGTSGLGETQYF TGTGCCAGCACCGGGACTAGCGGACTGGGAGAGACCCAGTACTTC
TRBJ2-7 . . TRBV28 CASSFRPPYEQYF TGTGCCAGCAGTTTCCGCCCCCCCTACGAGCAGTACTTC
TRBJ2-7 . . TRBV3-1 CASSQGGGAPSYEQYF TGTGCCAGCAGCCAAGGTGGCGGGGCCCCCTCCTACGAGCAGTACTTC
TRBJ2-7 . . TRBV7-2 CASSLVGAATSSYEQYF TGTGCCAGCAGCTTAGTAGGTGCCGCTACGAGCTCCTACGAGCAGTACTTC
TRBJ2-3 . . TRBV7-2 CASSLRQILTDTQYF TGTGCCAGCAGCTTAAGACAGATATTAACAGATACGCAGTATTTT
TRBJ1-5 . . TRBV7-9 CASSPKEFNQPQHF TGTGCCAGCAGCCCCAAGGAATTCAATCAGCCCCAGCATTTT
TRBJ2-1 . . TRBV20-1 CSAGHNEQFF TGCAGTGCTGGACACAATGAGCAGTTCTTC
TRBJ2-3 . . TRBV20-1 CSAPEGRLGDTQYF TGCAGTGCCCCGGAGGGCAGATTGGGAGATACGCAGTATTTT
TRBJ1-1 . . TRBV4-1 CASSQTEFSNTEAFF TGCGCCAGCAGCCAGACGGAATTTTCGAACACTGAAGCTTTCTTT
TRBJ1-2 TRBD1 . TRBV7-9 CASSREGAGGYTF TGTGCCAGCAGCAGAGAGGGGGCTGGCGGCTACACCTTC
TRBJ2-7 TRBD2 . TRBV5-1 CASSLQELAGGCEQYF TGCGCCAGCAGCTTGCAGGAACTAGCGGGGGGGTGTGAGCAGTACTTC
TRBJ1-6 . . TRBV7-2 CASSSGASYNSPLHF TGTGCCAGCAGCTCTGGGGCCAGCTATAATTCACCCCTCCACTTT
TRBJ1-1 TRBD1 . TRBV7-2 CASSLDQDRVTEAFF TGTGCCAGCAGCTTAGACCAGGACAGGGTGACTGAAGCTTTCTTT
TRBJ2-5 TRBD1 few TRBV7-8 CASSVDRAGTTQYF TGTGCCAGCAGCGTGGACAGGGCCGGAACGACCCAGTACTTC
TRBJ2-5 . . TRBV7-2 CASSLARHREETQYF TGTGCCAGCAGCTTAGCACGGCACAGGGAAGAGACCCAGTACTTC
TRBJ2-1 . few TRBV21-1 CASSIRQGNSYNEQFF TGTGCCAGCAGCATTCGACAGGGGAACTCCTACAATGAGCAGTTCTTC
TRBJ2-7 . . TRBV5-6 CASSSEYSSSYEQYF TGTGCCAGCAGCTCCGAATACAGTAGCTCCTACGAGCAGTACTTC
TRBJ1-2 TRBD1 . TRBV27 CASSTRQGGYGYTF TGTGCCAGCAGTACACGACAGGGAGGATATGGCTACACCTTC
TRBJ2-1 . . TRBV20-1 CSARDRDENNEQFF TGCAGTGCTAGAGACCGGGACGAGAACAATGAGCAGTTCTTC
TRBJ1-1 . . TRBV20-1 CSARKLNTEAFF TGCAGTGCTAGAAAACTAAACACTGAAGCTTTCTTT
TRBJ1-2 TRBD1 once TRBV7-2 CASSRQGGDYGYTF TGTGCCAGCAGTAGACAGGGTGGGGACTATGGCTACACCTTC
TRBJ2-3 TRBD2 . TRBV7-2 CASSLKLAGGTGTDTQYF TGTGCCAGCAGCTTAAAACTAGCGGGGGGAACTGGCACAGATACGCAGTATTTT
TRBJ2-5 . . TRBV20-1 CSVLDFQETQYF TGCAGTGTTTTAGACTTCCAAGAGACCCAGTACTTC